Shown below are 30 T cell receptor beta chains from a single sample sequenced in a study of memory CD4+ T cells and cytomegalovirus serostatus. The method was immunoSEQ multiplex PCR; TCRdb's version includes in-frame clones alone and lacks a portion of them. The sample lists around 44,000 clones; 75% to 85% were seen once. Single viable CD3+CD4+CD8-CD45RO+ cells were sorted as the memory CD4+ T cells. Input material: memory CD4+ T cells from blood. The receptors derive from an adult in good health and CMV-seronegative.

This sequence joins TRBV9 and TRBJ2-7; perhaps D is TRBD1 or TRBD2 (5 bases each). The CDR3 consists of 12 residues. Trimming removed 4 bases from V and 4 bases from J, with 9 bases in between. In germline, CDR1 is SGDLS, CDR2 YYNGEE. The CDR3 DNA reads as TGTGCCAGCAGCAGGGACGAGTACGAGCAGTACTTC. It translates to CASSRDEYEQYF.

This clone came up once. The rearrangement uses TRBV13 and TRBJ2-1; 13 nucleotides align to TRBD2. The ends lost 2 bases at V and 6 bases at J; junction bases unmatched: 1. The V gene's germline CDR1 is PRHDT and CDR2 FYEKMQ (reference sequence). This CDR3 contains 15 residues. The CDR3: CASSLRLAGGNEQFF. For the CDR3, the DNA is TGTGCCAGCAGCTTAAGACTAGCGGGGGGCAATGAGCAGTTCTTC.

This clone was seen a handful of times. Other DNA sequences in this specimen translate into the identical CDR3. The J gene is TRBJ2-3, the V gene TRBV9, with TRBD2 matching 13 bases. The CDR3 loop spans 15 amino acids. Germline V CDR1 and CDR2: SGDLS, YYNGEE. V shed 0 bases and J 6 bases; nucleotides not matched to a gene: 1. CDR3 amino acids: CASSVGTSGSDTQYF. Here the CDR3 DNA reads TGTGCCAGCAGCGTAGGGACTAGCGGGAGCGATACGCAGTATTTT.

This clone was observed a handful of times. This chain uses TRBV29-1 with TRBJ2-1, with 7 bases matching TRBD2. Germline CDR1 is SQVTM and CDR2 is ANQGSEA. The CDR3 totals 14 residues. The J segment lost 4 bases and the V segment lost 5 bases, leaving 8 bases of the junction unmatched. The CDR3 reads CSVLGGSLYNEQFF. As DNA, the CDR3 is TGCAGCGTTCTGGGGGGGTCCTTATACAATGAGCAGTTCTTC.

This sequence joins TRBV15 and TRBJ2-1; a possible D gene is TRBD1 (7 bases). There are 14 residues in the CDR3. Trimming took off 0 bases at V and 8 bases at J, with 11 bases between the two ends. Germline V gives CDR1 LNHNV, CDR2 YYDKDF (reference sequence). The CDR3 region has the DNA TGTGCCACCAGCAGAGATGGAGGGGGCGATGAGCAGTTCTTC. Residues: CATSRDGGGDEQFF.

The chain uses TRBV7-9 and TRBJ2-3; D call uncertain. This CDR3 comprises 12 residues. Trimming cost V 3 bases and J 4 bases, with 5 bases left between them. The germline CDR1 and CDR2 sequences are SEHNR and FQNEAQ (reference sequence). The CDR3 reads CASSFRADTQYF. Written as DNA, the CDR3 is TGTGCCAGCAGCTTTAGGGCAGATACGCAGTATTTT.

A remark on this clone: The sample contains more than one DNA sequence encoding this CDR3. J is TRBJ1-4 and V is TRBV19; D is possibly TRBD1 (5 bases). The length of the CDR3 is 13 residues. Germline CDR1 and CDR2: LNHDA and SQIVND (reference sequence). Trimming removed 8 bases at V and 5 bases at J, with 12 bases between. The CDR3 here is CASSGTVNEKLFF. The CDR3, as DNA: TGTGCCAGTTCCGGGACTGTGAATGAAAAACTGTTTTTT. Full variable domain (outside the CDR3, taken from reference TRBV19 and TRBJ1-4): DGGITQSPKYLFRKEGQNVTLSCEQNLNHDAMYWYRQDPGQGLRLIYYSQIVNDFQKGDIAEGYSVSREKKESFPLTVTSAQKNPTAFYLCASSGTVNEKLFFGSGTQLSVL.

This clone was recorded once. V usage is TRBV15 and J usage is TRBJ2-2; D is possibly TRBD1 (5 bases). This CDR3 comprises 14 residues. Deletions cut 5 bases from V and 4 bases from J, with 11 bases between. Germline CDR1 and CDR2: LNHNV and YYDKDF (reference sequence). The CDR3 loop reads CATSPQGFTGELFF. The CDR3 nucleotides read TGTGCCACCAGCCCCCAGGGTTTCACCGGGGAGCTGTTTTTT.

This chain's CDR3 is CSVAELAVGDTQYF. CDR3 nucleotide sequence: TGCAGCGTGGCCGAACTAGCGGTGGGGGATACGCAGTATTTT. This rearrangement joins TRBV29-1 to TRBJ2-3; TRBD2 matches 8 bases. From germline, CDR1 is SQVTM and CDR2 ANQGSEA. This CDR3 is 14 amino acids long. After removal of 6 bases from V and 6 bases from J, the junction contained 11 bases not matched to a gene.

This chain links TRBV5-4 with TRBJ1-2; tentatively, D is TRBD1 (5 bases). Germline V gene data show CDR1 as SGHNT and CDR2 as YYREEE (reference sequence). The germline V and J ends were trimmed by 3 bases and 5 bases, with 23 bases remaining between them. The CDR3 is made up of 17 amino acids. CDR3 bases: TGTGCCAGCAGCTACGACGGTAACTCCGCGGGGGGGTATGGCTACACCTTC. This translates into CASSYDGNSAGGYGYTF.

Comment on this clone: The sample contains more than one DNA sequence encoding this CDR3. The chain recombines TRBV27 with TRBJ2-3, with D tentatively TRBD1 (6 bases). V was trimmed by 0 bases and J by 6 bases, leaving 13 bases between them. Germline CDR1 reads MNHEY; CDR2 reads SMNVEV (reference sequence). The CDR3 sequence is 15 residues long. CDR3 region: CASSLSVGAGDTQYF. CDR3 DNA: TGTGCCAGCAGTTTATCGGTGGGGGCAGGGGATACGCAGTATTTT.

V is TRBV11-3 and J is TRBJ2-2, with 8 bases identical to TRBD2. CDR1 is SGHNT and CDR2 is YENEEA in the germline V gene. V was clipped by 5 bases and J by 7 bases; unmatched bases: 6. The CDR3 length is 14 residues. The CDR3 reads CASSPNSGIGELFF. DNA for the CDR3: TGTGCCAGCAGCCCCAATAGCGGGATCGGGGAGCTGTTTTTT.

This sequence joins TRBV16 and TRBJ2-1, with D perhaps matching TRBD2 (6 bases). Per germline, CDR1 KGHSY and CDR2 FQNENV. Trimming stripped 2 bases from V and 12 bases from J, with 20 bases between. This CDR3 is built from 15 residues. The CDR3 reads CASSQTPRSGTWQFF. In DNA form, the CDR3 reads TGTGCCAGCAGCCAAACGCCCCGGTCAGGGACTTGGCAGTTCTTC.

This clone is medium-sized within its sample. The chain recombines TRBV29-1 with TRBJ2-3; D assignment may be TRBD1 or TRBD2 (7 bases each). Germline assignment: CDR1 SQVTM and CDR2 ANQGSEA. The CDR3 consists of 15 residues. V shed 4 bases and J shed 0 bases, with 14 bases lying between them. CDR3 coding DNA: TGCAGCGTTGGCAGGGGGGGACTAAGCACAGATACGCAGTATTTT. Residues: CSVGRGGLSTDTQYF.

V usage is TRBV7-2 and J usage is TRBJ2-7; D gene uncertain. CDR3 length: 11 amino acids. With 5 bases removed from V and 2 bases from J, the gap between germline ends came to 4 bases. Germline lookup yields CDR1 SGHTA and CDR2 FQGNSA. CDR3 DNA sequence: TGTGCCAGCAGCCCCGCCTACGAGCAGTACTTC. The encoded protein is CASSPAYEQYF.

Concerning this clone itself: Sequence at one end of the junction differs from germline and may be a read error. The CDR3, as DNA: TGTGCCAGCTCTCCACAGGGGAACGAGCAGTACTTC. Amino acids: CASSPQGNEQYF. J is TRBJ2-5 and V is TRBV18, with TRBD1 matching over 7 bases. The end of the DNA aligns better with TRBJ2-7, so the J call may be wrong. This CDR3 has 12 amino acids. Germline V CDR1 and CDR2: KGHSH, LQKENI.

The chain couples TRBV5-6 to TRBJ1-4; perhaps TRBD1 as D (5 bases). The CDR3 extends over 16 amino acids. Per germline, CDR1 SGHDT and CDR2 YYEEEE. V lost 3 bases and J lost 2, with 14 bases in between. The CDR3 protein is CASSYRQILTNEKLFF. DNA of the CDR3: TGTGCCAGCAGCTATCGACAGATTCTTACTAATGAAAAACTGTTTTTT. Full variable domain (remainder filled in from reference TRBV5-6 and TRBJ1-4): DAGVTQSPTHLIKTRGQQVTLRCSPKSGHDTVSWYQQALGQGPQFIFQYYEEEERQRGNFPDRFSGHQFPNYSSELNVNALLLGDSALYLCASSYRQILTNEKLFFGSGTQLSVL.

V gene TRBV5-8 combines with J gene TRBJ2-3; D not resolved. The length of the CDR3 is 12 residues. The V gene's germline CDR1 is SGHTS and CDR2 YDEGEE. The V and J ends lost 4 bases and 7 bases respectively, with 10 bases between them. The CDR3 bases are TGTGCCAGCAGCCCGGGTCTCCATACGCAGTATTTT. It is translated as CASSPGLHTQYF.

The chain combines TRBV7-7 with TRBJ2-5, with 9 bases matching TRBD1. CDR3 size: 16 residues. Per the germline V gene, CDR1 is SSHAT and CDR2 is FNYEAQ (reference sequence). The J segment lost 1 base and the V segment lost 5 bases, leaving 8 bases of the junction unmatched. DNA of the CDR3: TGTGCCAGCAGCCGCTCGGGACAGGGCCCCCAAGAGACCCAGTACTTC. It codes for CASSRSGQGPQETQYF. Based on the CDR3 plus reference TRBV7-7 and TRBJ2-5, the full variable domain is GAGVSQSPRYKVTKRGQDVTLRCDPISSHATLYWYQQALGQGPEFLTYFNYEAQPDKSGLPSDRFSAERPEGSISTLTIQRTEQRDSAMYRCASSRSGQGPQETQYFGPGTRLLVL.

The chain carries TRBV5-1 and TRBJ2-6, with a possible D match to TRBD2 (6 bases). The length of the CDR3 is 16 residues. CDR1 is SGHRS, CDR2 YFSETQ, per germline. Trimming left V 4 bases short and J 1 base short, with 12 bases between. CDR3 amino acids: CASSPTGSSGANVLTF. The CDR3 DNA follows: TGCGCCAGCAGCCCGACCGGGAGTTCTGGGGCCAACGTCCTGACTTTC. Combining the CDR3 with reference TRBV5-1 and TRBJ2-6 gives the whole variable domain KAGVTQTPRYLIKTRGQQVTLSCSPISGHRSVSWYQQTPGQGLQFLFEYFSETQRNKGNFPGRFSGRQFSNSRSEMNVSTLELGDSALYLCASSPTGSSGANVLTFGAGSRLTVL.

The chain recombines TRBV7-8 with TRBJ1-4; D remains ambiguous. Germline-derived CDR1 and CDR2 are SGHVS and FQNEAQ. V was clipped by 5 bases and J by 5 bases, with 15 bases between them. The CDR3 spans 15 residues. In nucleotides, the CDR3 is TGTGCCAGCAGCGCTCGGGCCAACGAAAATGAAAAACTGTTTTTT. Encoded protein: CASSARANENEKLFF.

This chain uses TRBV5-5 with TRBJ2-7; D gene ambiguous. V was cut by 5 bases and J by 3 bases, with 15 bases left in between. The germline gives CDR1 SGHKS, CDR2 YYEKEE (reference sequence). The CDR3 sequence is 14 residues long. The CDR3 spells CASSRVWGGYEQYF. CDR3 DNA: TGTGCCAGCAGTCGGGTGTGGGGTGGCTACGAGCAGTACTTC.

This chain links TRBV7-9 with TRBJ2-1; D gene unclear. Looked up from germline, CDR1 is SEHNR and CDR2 is FQNEAQ (reference sequence). The CDR3 has 12 amino acids. Trimming cost V 3 bases and J 10 bases, with 10 bases left between them. The CDR3 DNA reads TGTGCCAGCAGCTTGCTAGGGTACGAGCAGTTCTTC. It codes for CASSLLGYEQFF.

The chain recombines TRBV5-4 with TRBJ2-5, with no clear D. The CDR3 is 13 amino acids. The V gene lost 4 bases and the J gene lost 2 bases, with 9 bases spanning the gap. Germline CDR1 reads SGHNT; CDR2 reads YYREEE (reference sequence). The CDR3 loop reads CASSILGQETQYF. CDR3 nucleotide sequence: TGTGCCAGCAGCATCCTGGGACAAGAGACCCAGTACTTC.

By frequency in the sample, this clone is medium-sized. CDR3 sequence reads: CASRRTLSTENTGELFF. In nucleotides, the CDR3 is TGTGCCAGCAGACGCACCTTATCGACAGAGAACACCGGGGAGCTGTTTTTT. This chain uses TRBV5-4 with TRBJ2-2, with a possible D match to TRBD1 (5 bases). This CDR3 comprises 17 residues. The germline V gene has CDR1 SGHNT and CDR2 YYREEE (reference sequence). Trimming shortened V by 5 bases and J by 1 base, and 18 bases separated the two germline ends.

The gene calls are TRBV28 and TRBJ1-2; TRBD1 might be the D (6 bases). This CDR3 has 12 amino acids. The germline V gene has CDR1 MDHEN and CDR2 SYDVKM. V lost 7 bases and J lost 3, with 9 bases in between. For the CDR3, the DNA is TGTGCCAGCACGGCAGGGGACTATGGCTACACCTTC. It specifies CASTAGDYGYTF.

This clone was picked up one time. J is TRBJ1-1 and V is TRBV28; possibly TRBD1 for D (5 bases). Germline V gives CDR1 MDHEN, CDR2 SYDVKM. V was pared by 6 bases and J by 2 bases, with 13 bases between. CDR3 size: 14 residues. DNA of the CDR3: TGTGCCAGCAGCGCGGGACGACCAAACACTGAAGCTTTCTTT. Protein sequence: CASSAGRPNTEAFF.

DNA of the CDR3: TGCGCCAACGTAGGCCTAAGAGACAATGAGCAGTTCTTC. Encoded protein: CANVGLRDNEQFF. The chain joins TRBV23-1 to TRBJ2-1, with unresolved D. TRBV23-1 qualifies as an ORF whose function is uncertain. The ends were cut back, 10 bases at V and 5 bases at J, with 15 bases in the middle. CDR3 length equals 13 residues.

The rearrangement joins TRBV5-4 to TRBJ1-3; 8 bases fit TRBD1. This CDR3 is built from 15 residues. Germline CDR1 SGHNT, CDR2 YYREEE (reference sequence). J gave up 4 bases and V 1 base, and 4 bases lay outside the gene matches. CDR3: CASSLSTGAGNTIYF. In DNA form, the CDR3 reads TGTGCCAGCAGCTTGTCGACAGGGGCAGGAAACACCATATATTTT.

The genes are TRBV2 and TRBJ2-7; D is undetermined. The V gene's germline CDR1 is SNHLY and CDR2 FYNNEI. The CDR3 extends over 12 amino acids. V lost 6 bases to trimming and J lost 3 bases, with 9 bases between them. CDR3 residues: CASRESSYEQYF. CDR3 sequence (DNA): TGTGCCAGCAGAGAGTCGAGCTACGAGCAGTACTTC.